This T cell receptor (beta chain) was sequenced during a study of identical twins. MiXCR, applied by TCRdb to the 5' RACE reads, yields one record per CDR3 protein. The sample yields hundreds of thousands of distinct CDR3 sequences, over 15% seen once. This CDR3 region has 13 residues. The germline gives CDR1 SGHRS, CDR2 YFSETQ. Trimming cost V 4 bases and J 4 bases, with 12 bases left between them. These data also formed part of another study, on T cells expressing NK-cell markers.

The sequenced sample was PBMCs. The chain employs TRBV5-1 and TRBJ2-7; a possible D gene is TRBD2 (6 bases). This sequence originates from a woman aged 18-29 years in good health. CDR3 amino acids: CASSTGLIYEQYF. CDR3 DNA: TGCGCCAGCAGCACCGGACTAATTTACGAGCAGTACTTC.